The clone carrying this TCR beta chain was seen repeatedly, ten times or more. Through MiXCR, TCRdb re-clonotyped the PCR reads. The data show under 20,000 clones, about 32% seen once. This specimen comes from a study of metastatic and nonmetastatic thyroid tumors. Looking at the study overall: For malignant and benign thyroid patients, tumor or nodule tissue and blood were the sources whose repertoires were compared.

Germline V CDR1 and CDR2: SGHAT, FQNNGV. Trimming left V 5 bases short and J 3 bases short, with 11 bases between. This CDR3 has 14 residues. Patients underwent thyroid surgery, and none had received any treatment before it. Specimen: tumor tissue. The genes are TRBV11-2 and TRBJ1-5; a weak D match, TRBD1 (5 bases). The TCR originated in a male donor with papillary thyroid cancer or a benign thyroid nodule (not recorded which). Some clones in this sample may be carry-over from other donors' samples. Written as DNA, the CDR3 is TGTGCCAGCAGCCCCGACAGATACAATCAGCCCCAGCATTTT. Encoded protein: CASSPDRYNQPQHF.